This T cell receptor (beta chain) is from a study of T cell changes during pregnancy in multiple sclerosis. V lost 2 bases and J lost 4; bases outside the gene matches: 8. Germline loops: CDR1 MNHEY, CDR2 SMNVEV (reference sequence). The CDR3 runs to 17 residues. The repertoire was sequenced with immunoSEQ multiplex PCR; TCRdb's copy has only in-frame clones and lacks some. The sample consists of about 85,000 clones, roughly nine tenths of them appearing once. This clone was recorded once. The sample consisted of peripheral blood, taken in the first trimester of pregnancy. This chain uses TRBV27 with TRBJ1-6, with 7 bases matching TRBD1. The TCR was taken from a female donor with multiple sclerosis, enrolled in a pregnancy study. The CDR3 region has the DNA TGTGCCAGCAGTTTAATGGGACAGCCCACGTATAATTCACCCCTCCACTTT. Its translation is CASSLMGQPTYNSPLHF.